This T cell receptor (beta chain) comes out of a study of cytomegalovirus exposure and HLA in healthy donors. With 60 Vbeta and 13 Jbeta primers, the PCR was carried out. TCRdb keeps only in-frame clones here, not all; method: immunoSEQ multiplex PCR. The sample has 130,000 or so clones; around 75% are singletons. On this clone itself: Its antigen is as yet unknown.

The germline V gene has CDR1 MDHEN and CDR2 SYDVKM. The CDR3 length is 15 residues. V dropped 11 bases and J dropped 2; count of bases not matched to a gene: 11. Study findings and constraints: Reported results showed that the classifier diagnosed cytomegalovirus status with high specificity and sensitivity. Later on, an analysis showed TCR association rates differing by HLA locus, with DRB1 the most and HLA-C the fewest. In all likelihood, a cluster of highly shared sequence variants was a sequencing artifact.

The V call is TRBV28, the J call TRBJ2-2; TRBD2 aligns across 7 bases. The material sequenced was PBMCs. The sequence came from a man aged 35-49 years in good health and CMV-seronegative. The CDR3 reads CAVGRGTINTGELFF. CDR3 DNA: TGTGCCGTGGGGAGGGGCACAATAAACACCGGGGAGCTGTTTTTT.